This passage covers 23 T cell receptor beta chains from one sample sequenced in a study of blood T cell repertoires in COVID-19. Using immunoSEQ multiplex PCR, the repertoire was profiled, and TCRdb retains in-frame clones only, with some absent. The table lists about 480,000 clones, 70% to 90% of them singletons. The sequenced sample was PBMCs or T cells enriched from blood (not recorded which). All receptors derive from a woman between 40 and 50 years old who had recovered from COVID-19.

The genes are TRBV12-3 or TRBV12-4 and TRBJ1-1; no firm D call. The CDR3 runs to 13 residues. V lost 2 bases and J lost 9, with 13 bases in between. CDR3 sequence: CASSLSLAIKAFF. The CDR3 bases are TGTGCCAGCAGTTTAAGTCTGGCCATAAAAGCTTTCTTT.

This chain links TRBV9 with TRBJ2-3; the D is unclear. This CDR3 is 16 amino acids long. The V and J ends lost 2 bases and 5 bases respectively, with 18 bases between them. Germline-derived CDR1 and CDR2 are SGDLS and YYNGEE. DNA for the CDR3: TGTGCCAGCAGCGTGGGTCCAAGGAGAAGTCAAGATACGCAGTATTTT. Its protein product is CASSVGPRRSQDTQYF.

The chain is built from TRBV5-1 and TRBJ2-5; TRBD2 might be the D (5 bases). Germline V lookup: CDR1 SGHRS, CDR2 YFSETQ. Between the trimmed V and J ends, which lost 4 bases and 4 bases, there was a span of 11 bases. This CDR3 region has 13 residues. This chain's CDR3 is CASSPTAGETQYF. The CDR3 nucleotides read TGCGCCAGCAGCCCCACGGCGGGAGAGACCCAGTACTTC.

The chain combines TRBV7-2 with TRBJ1-5; a weak D match, TRBD1 (6 bases). Trimming took 5 bases from V and 2 from J, leaving 19 bases between them. Germline CDR1 and CDR2: SGHTA and FQGNSA. The CDR3 has 17 residues. The CDR3, as DNA: TGTGCCAGCAGCCCGGGACACTTCCCTTATGGCAATCAGCCCCAGCATTTT. It specifies CASSPGHFPYGNQPQHF.

The rearrangement uses TRBV5-4 and TRBJ1-6; D is possibly TRBD1 (5 bases). CDR3 length equals 15 residues. Germline CDR1 reads SGHNT; CDR2 reads YYREEE (reference sequence). V dropped 3 bases and J dropped 7 bases, with 14 bases sitting between them. The CDR3 is CASSSTREGNSPLHF. CDR3 coding DNA: TGTGCCAGCAGCTCGACCAGGGAAGGGAATTCACCCCTCCACTTT.

V gene TRBV4-3 combines with J gene TRBJ2-7; perhaps TRBD2 as D (5 bases). V was clipped by 1 base and J by 0 bases, with 7 bases between them. This CDR3 is built from 14 residues. Germline CDR1 is LGHNA and CDR2 is YSLEER. CDR3 DNA: TGCGCCAGCAGCCAAGGTGGGAGCTCCTACGAGCAGTACTTC. Its protein product is CASSQGGSSYEQYF.

This chain connects TRBV11-2 to TRBJ2-5; 7 nucleotides agree with TRBD1. The V gene's germline CDR1 is SGHAT and CDR2 FQNNGV. V was pared by 3 bases and J by 1 base, with 2 bases of the junction left unmatched. This CDR3 is 14 amino acids long. CDR3 in DNA: TGTGCCAGCAGCTTGTACAGGGGCCAAGAGACCCAGTACTTC. Translated, it gives CASSLYRGQETQYF.

The CDR3 sequence is CATSRDRVGTGRNTEAFF. Here the CDR3 DNA reads TGTGCCACCAGCAGAGATAGGGTAGGGACAGGGAGGAACACTGAAGCTTTCTTT. V usage is TRBV15 and J usage is TRBJ1-1, with 9 bases matching TRBD1. Germline lookup yields CDR1 LNHNV and CDR2 YYDKDF (reference sequence). The CDR3 runs 18 residues. V gave up 0 bases and J gave up 1 base; unmatched junction bases: 9.

About this clone: The same CDR3 also results from other DNA sequences found in this sample. The chain employs TRBV5-1 and TRBJ2-3, with 12 bases lining up with TRBD2. Germline values: CDR1 SGHRS, CDR2 YFSETQ. This CDR3 contains 16 residues. V lost 4 bases, J lost 0 bases, and 3 bases stayed unmatched. This CDR3 reads CASSLGTSGSTDTQYF. CDR3 sequence (DNA): TGCGCCAGCAGCCTCGGGACTAGCGGGAGCACAGATACGCAGTATTTT.

The J gene is TRBJ1-3, the V gene TRBV5-1, with 8 bases aligning to TRBD1. This CDR3 spans 16 amino acids. The germline V gene encodes CDR1 SGHRS and CDR2 YFSETQ. Trimming took 4 bases from V and 4 from J; bases not matched to a gene: 10. DNA of the CDR3: TGCGCCAGCAGCACCGACAGGGGAATTTTCGGAAACACCATATATTTT. Protein: CASSTDRGIFGNTIYF.

J is TRBJ1-5 and V is TRBV18; D may be TRBD1 (5 bases). This CDR3 comprises 16 residues. The V gene lost 3 bases and the J gene lost 0 bases, with 12 bases spanning the gap. From germline, CDR1 is KGHSH and CDR2 LQKENI. The CDR3 is CASSPQQVDSNQPQHF. The CDR3 bases are TGTGCCAGCTCACCTCAACAGGTAGATAGCAATCAGCCCCAGCATTTT.

The rearrangement links TRBV29-1 to TRBJ2-1; D call uncertain. There are 12 residues in the CDR3. V lost 3 bases and J 8 bases, leaving 11 bases between the germline ends. Germline-derived CDR1 and CDR2 are SQVTM and ANQGSEA. In DNA form, the CDR3 reads TGCAGCGTTGAGGCAGGTCCCTATGAGCAGTTCTTC. It translates to CSVEAGPYEQFF.

The gene calls are TRBV6-5 and TRBJ1-5; D possibly corresponds to TRBD1 (6 bases). Trimming cost V 4 bases and J 0 bases, with 13 bases left between them. This CDR3 has 16 residues. Germline CDR1 and CDR2: MNHEY and SVGAGI. The CDR3 DNA sequence: TGTGCCAGCAGTTCAGGACAGAGAGTTAGCAATCAGCCCCAGCATTTT. Translated: CASSSGQRVSNQPQHF.

This chain uses TRBV27 with TRBJ1-5; D gene unclear. Germline V gives CDR1 MNHEY, CDR2 SMNVEV (reference sequence). The length of the CDR3 is 17 residues. V was cut by 6 bases and J by 2 bases, with 20 bases left in between. CDR3 region: CASSTSRRGWRNQPQHF. The CDR3 DNA reads TGTGCCAGCAGCACAAGCCGGCGGGGTTGGCGCAATCAGCCCCAGCATTTT.

V usage is TRBV11-3 and J usage is TRBJ2-7; 7 bases line up with TRBD1. The ends lost 8 bases at V and 2 bases at J; junction bases unmatched: 9. Germline V gives CDR1 SGHNT, CDR2 YENEEA. The CDR3 consists of 14 residues. The CDR3 reads CASDPGTDTYEQYF. CDR3 bases: TGTGCCAGCGACCCCGGGACAGACACCTACGAGCAGTACTTC. Drawing the rest from reference TRBV11-3 and TRBJ2-7, the complete variable domain is EAGVVQSPRYKIIEKKQPVAFWCNPISGHNTLYWYLQNLGQGPELLIRYENEEAVDDSQLPKDRFSAERLKGVDSTLKIQPAELGDSAVYLCASDPGTDTYEQYFGPGTRLTVT.

The chain joins TRBV7-2 to TRBJ2-5; 9 bases fit TRBD2. The CDR3 length is 15 residues. Germline V gene sequence: CDR1 SGHTA, CDR2 FQGNSA. V shed 7 bases and J 6 bases; nucleotides not matched to a gene: 12. Here the CDR3 reads CASTPGREGTKTQYF. As DNA, the CDR3 is TGTGCCAGCACCCCTGGGCGGGAGGGGACAAAGACCCAGTACTTC.

In this sample, this clone turned up a few times. The chain joins TRBV5-4 to TRBJ2-2; 14 bases fit TRBD2. CDR3 size: 15 residues. The germline CDR1 and CDR2 sequences are SGHNT and YYREEE (reference sequence). The V gene end was trimmed by 9 bases and the J gene end by 5 bases; junction bases not matched to a gene: 6. DNA for the CDR3: TGTGCCACGACTAGCGGGAGGGCCTGGACCGGGGAGCTGTTTTTT. Protein product: CATTSGRAWTGELFF.

The chain uses TRBV6-6 and TRBJ2-5; a possible D gene is TRBD2 (6 bases). Germline CDR1 and CDR2: MNHNY and SVGAGI (reference sequence). The ends were cut back, 2 bases at V and 3 bases at J, with 10 bases in the middle. The CDR3 loop spans 14 amino acids. The CDR3 bases are TGTGCCAGCAGTTACCACGGGGGAAAAGAGACCCAGTACTTC. Protein: CASSYHGGKETQYF.

This clone showed up just a few times. The CDR3 DNA sequence: TGTGCCAGCAGTTACCTGAAGGGACAGGGGTTAAACGAGCAGTACTTC. The encoded protein is CASSYLKGQGLNEQYF. The chain links TRBV6-2 or TRBV6-3 to TRBJ2-7, with 10 positions matching TRBD1. Germline CDR1 and CDR2: MNHEY and SVGEGT. Unmatched junction bases numbered 9, after V lost 2 bases and J lost 5 bases. The CDR3 extends over 16 amino acids.

V and J are TRBV19 and TRBJ2-2, with 9 bases aligning to TRBD2. V lost 5 bases, J lost 2 bases, and 3 bases stayed unmatched. Germline CDR1 LNHDA, CDR2 SQIVND (reference sequence). The CDR3 has 15 residues. The CDR3 region has the DNA TGTGCCAGTAGTGGCGGGAGGGAAAACACCGGGGAGCTGTTTTTT. Its protein is CASSGGRENTGELFF.

This chain joins TRBV7-2 and TRBJ2-5; 12 bases agree with TRBD2. Germline CDR1 reads SGHTA; CDR2 reads FQGNSA. The V gene end was trimmed by 5 bases and the J gene end by 3 bases; junction bases not matched to a gene: 4. The CDR3 has 15 residues. The CDR3: CASSLRLAGEETQYF. The CDR3 region has the DNA TGTGCCAGCAGCCTGCGACTAGCGGGGGAAGAGACCCAGTACTTC.

V usage is TRBV15 and J usage is TRBJ2-7, with a possible D match to TRBD1 (6 bases). Germline V gene data show CDR1 as LNHNV and CDR2 as YYDKDF (reference sequence). Trimming took 2 bases from V and 3 from J, leaving 14 bases between them. The CDR3 contains 15 residues. CDR3 DNA sequence: TGTGCCACCAGCAGATTCAGGGGAGTGGACTACGAGCAGTACTTC. Translated, it gives CATSRFRGVDYEQYF. Full variable domain (outside the CDR3, taken from reference TRBV15 and TRBJ2-7): DAMVIQNPRYQVTQFGKPVTLSCSQTLNHNVMYWYQQKSSQAPKLLFHYYDKDFNNEADTPDNFQSRRPNTSFCFLDIRSPGLGDTAMYLCATSRFRGVDYEQYFGPGTRLTVT.

V gene TRBV29-1 combines with J gene TRBJ2-7; D not resolved. Germline V CDR1 and CDR2: SQVTM, ANQGSEA. CDR3 length equals 13 residues. Deletions cut 8 bases from V and 2 bases from J, with 16 bases between. CDR3 in amino acids: CSFQADTTYEQYF. The CDR3 coding sequence is TGCAGCTTTCAGGCTGATACGACCTACGAGCAGTACTTC.